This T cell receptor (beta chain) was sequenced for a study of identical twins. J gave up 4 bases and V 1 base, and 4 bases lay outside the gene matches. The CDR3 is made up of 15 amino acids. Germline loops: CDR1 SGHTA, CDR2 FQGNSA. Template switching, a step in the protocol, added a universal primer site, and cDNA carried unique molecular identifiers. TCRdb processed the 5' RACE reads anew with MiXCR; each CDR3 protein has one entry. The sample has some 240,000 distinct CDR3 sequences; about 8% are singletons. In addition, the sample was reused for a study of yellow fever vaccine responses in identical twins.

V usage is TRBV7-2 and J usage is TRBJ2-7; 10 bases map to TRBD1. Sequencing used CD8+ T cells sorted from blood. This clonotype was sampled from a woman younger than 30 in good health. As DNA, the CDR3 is TGTGCCAGCAGCTTAGTGGGACAGGGGCGGTACGAGCAGTACTTC. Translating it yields CASSLVGQGRYEQYF.